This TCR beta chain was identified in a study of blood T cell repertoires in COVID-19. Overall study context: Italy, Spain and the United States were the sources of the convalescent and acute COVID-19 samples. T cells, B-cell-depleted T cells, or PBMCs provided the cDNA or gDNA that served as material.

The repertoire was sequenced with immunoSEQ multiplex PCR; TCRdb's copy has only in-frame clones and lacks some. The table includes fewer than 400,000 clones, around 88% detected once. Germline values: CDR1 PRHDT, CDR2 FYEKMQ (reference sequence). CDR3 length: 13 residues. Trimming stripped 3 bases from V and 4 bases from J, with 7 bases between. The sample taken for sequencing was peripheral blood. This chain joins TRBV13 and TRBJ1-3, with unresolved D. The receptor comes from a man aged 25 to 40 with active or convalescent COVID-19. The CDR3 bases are TGTGCCAGCAGCTTTATCGGGGGAAACACCATATATTTT. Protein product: CASSFIGGNTIYF.